Each of the 30 T cell receptor beta chains below was sequenced from the same sample in a study of early T cells in non-severe SARS-CoV-2 infection. TCRdb analysed the 5' RACE reads with MiXCR anew, one entry per CDR3 protein. The profile shows some 67,000 distinct CDR3 sequences, roughly 10% of them singletons. The sample was whole blood, taken at baseline. These receptors all come from an adult who was a healthcare worker with PCR-confirmed SARS-CoV-2 infection or an uninfected control (not recorded which).

This sequence joins TRBV20-1 and TRBJ2-1; D unclear. Between the trimmed V and J ends, which lost 6 bases and 0 bases, there was a span of 6 bases. Germline loops: CDR1 DFQATT, CDR2 SNEGSKA (reference sequence). CDR3 length: 12 residues. DNA for the CDR3: TGCAGTGCACGGCACTCCTACAATGAGCAGTTCTTC. Protein sequence: CSARHSYNEQFF.

This clonotype showed up many times. The rearrangement joins TRBV19 to TRBJ2-7; the D is unclear. The V and J ends lost 3 bases and 5 bases respectively, with 8 bases between them. CDR1 and CDR2 from the germline V gene are LNHDA and SQIVND (reference sequence). CDR3 size: 12 residues. CDR3 protein: CASSIGRNEQYF. For the CDR3, the DNA is TGTGCCAGTAGTATTGGCAGGAACGAGCAGTACTTC.

This clonotype occurred a few times. V gene TRBV20-1 combines with J gene TRBJ2-7; a possible D gene is TRBD2 (5 bases). The CDR3 extends over 19 amino acids. Germline CDR1 and CDR2: DFQATT and SNEGSKA (reference sequence). The V end was cut by 5 bases, the J end by 3 bases, with 32 bases between. CDR3 nucleotide sequence: TGCAGTGCTCCGGAAACCACCGGGAAAGCCGAGGGTGGCTACTACGAGCAGTACTTC. This codes for CSAPETTGKAEGGYYEQYF.

This sequence joins TRBV7-6 and TRBJ2-7, with 7 bases lining up with TRBD2. CDR1 and CDR2 (germline): SGHVS, FNYEAQ. V was pared by 0 bases and J by 6 bases, with 8 bases of the junction left unmatched. This CDR3 spans 15 amino acids. The CDR3 DNA is TGTGCCAGCAGCTTAGCGGGGGGGAGCTTCACCGAGCAGTACTTC. This encodes CASSLAGGSFTEQYF.

In this sample, this clonotype turned up a few times. The V call is TRBV2, the J call TRBJ2-7; D not resolved. The CDR3 contains 13 residues. The germline gives CDR1 SNHLY, CDR2 FYNNEI. Trimming removed 4 bases at V and 6 bases at J, with 13 bases between. This CDR3 is CASSGSVAREQYF. DNA for the CDR3: TGTGCCAGCAGTGGAAGTGTGGCACGCGAGCAGTACTTC.

The chain is built from TRBV6-6 and TRBJ1-5, with 7 positions matching TRBD1. Unmatched junction bases numbered 6, after V lost 8 bases and J lost 2 bases. Germline V lookup: CDR1 MNHNY, CDR2 SVGAGI (reference sequence). The CDR3 consists of 14 residues. This CDR3 reads CASGGGGGNQPQHF. CDR3 sequence (DNA): TGTGCCAGCGGGGGAGGGGGCGGCAATCAGCCCCAGCATTTT.

In this sample, this clonotype turned up a few times. CDR3 protein: CASSSDATRGNEQFF. In DNA, the CDR3 is TGTGCCAGCAGTTCCGACGCAACGAGGGGCAATGAGCAGTTCTTC. The chain uses TRBV12-3 or TRBV12-4 and TRBJ2-1; D tentatively reads TRBD1 or TRBD2 (5 bases each). V was pared by 4 bases and J by 6 bases, with 16 bases between. This CDR3 region has 15 residues.

The chain employs TRBV6-5 and TRBJ1-1; 7 bases map to TRBD1. In germline, CDR1 is MNHEY, CDR2 SVGAGI. V shed 5 bases, J shed 4 bases, and the junction held 10 bases outside the gene matches. This CDR3 is 15 amino acids long. The CDR3 coding sequence is TGTGCCAGCAGTCCCCCGACAGGGACGACCACTGAAGCTTTCTTT. It specifies CASSPPTGTTTEAFF.

This clonotype was seen more than once but under ten times. The chain employs TRBV11-3 and TRBJ2-3; no firm D call. Germline lookup yields CDR1 SGHNT and CDR2 YENEEA. Trimming took 5 bases from V and 2 from J, leaving 8 bases between them. The CDR3 totals 13 residues. The CDR3 region has the DNA TGTGCCAGCAGCGGAAAGGTCACAGATACGCAGTATTTT. It specifies CASSGKVTDTQYF.

This clonotype has just a few counts. V gene TRBV6-2 or TRBV6-3 combines with J gene TRBJ1-1, with 8 positions matching TRBD1. CDR3 length equals 13 residues. V was clipped by 6 bases and J by 5 bases; unmatched bases: 5. In germline, CDR1 is MNHEY, CDR2 SVGEGT. The CDR3 coding sequence is TGTGCCAGCAGCAAGGACAGGGCAACTGAAGCTTTCTTT. As protein: CASSKDRATEAFF.

V usage is TRBV7-2 and J usage is TRBJ2-7, with 8 bases lining up with TRBD2. This CDR3 contains 14 residues. CDR1 and CDR2 (germline): SGHTA, FQGNSA. V was clipped by 5 bases and J by 5 bases; unmatched bases: 8. The CDR3 DNA sequence: TGTGCCAGCAGCCCCGGGACTAGATCGGACGAGCAGTACTTC. Residues: CASSPGTRSDEQYF.

Many counts were recorded for this clonotype. The chain uses TRBV7-9 and TRBJ2-3; 10 bases agree with TRBD1. This CDR3 has 15 residues. The germline V gene encodes CDR1 SEHNR and CDR2 FQNEAQ (reference sequence). J lost 3 bases, V lost 4 bases, and 4 bases had no gene match. The chain's CDR3 is CASSYGQGDTDTQYF. The CDR3, as DNA: TGTGCCAGCAGCTACGGACAGGGGGATACAGATACGCAGTATTTT.

V is TRBV28 and J is TRBJ2-2, with 10 bases identical to TRBD2. The germline gives CDR1 MDHEN, CDR2 SYDVKM. Trimming cost V 6 bases and J 5 bases; bases outside gene matches: 9. The CDR3 consists of 16 residues. CDR3 amino acids: CASSPLAGAGTGELFF. CDR3 nucleotide sequence: TGTGCCAGCAGCCCCCTAGCGGGAGCGGGAACCGGGGAGCTGTTTTTT.

This clonotype turned up a few times. Here the CDR3 DNA reads TGTGCCATCAGTGAGTCGCAAGCGGGAGGCTCCTACGAGCAGTACTTC. Protein product: CAISESQAGGSYEQYF. The chain links TRBV10-3 to TRBJ2-7; the match to TRBD2 covers 9 bases. The CDR3 has 16 residues. The germline V gene encodes CDR1 ENHRY and CDR2 SYGVKD. V was pared by 0 bases and J by 0 bases, with 3 bases of the junction left unmatched.

The table lists this clonotype with many counts. The V call is TRBV6-1, the J call TRBJ2-5; TRBD2 aligns across 7 bases. Germline-derived CDR1 and CDR2 are MNHNS and SASEGT. The CDR3 has 15 residues. V trimming: 3 bases; J trimming: 2 bases; junction bases outside the gene matches: 6. CDR3 in amino acids: CASSEASGGQETQYF. CDR3 bases: TGTGCCAGCAGTGAGGCTAGCGGAGGGCAAGAGACCCAGTACTTC.

This rearrangement joins TRBV7-9 to TRBJ2-2, with 7 bases lining up with TRBD1. The trim removed 5 bases at V and 2 bases at J, leaving 5 bases unmatched. The CDR3 is 15 amino acids. Per the germline V gene, CDR1 is SEHNR and CDR2 is FQNEAQ (reference sequence). The CDR3, as DNA: TGTGCCAGCAGCGACGGACAGGTTAACACCGGGGAGCTGTTTTTT. This encodes CASSDGQVNTGELFF.

The V gene is TRBV18, the J gene TRBJ1-1; D is possibly TRBD1 (5 bases). Trimming removed 2 bases from V and 5 bases from J, with 21 bases in between. This CDR3 spans 17 amino acids. The germline V gene has CDR1 KGHSH and CDR2 LQKENI. CDR3 sequence reads: CASSPIRVGPPGTEAFF. As DNA, the CDR3 is TGTGCCAGCTCACCAATCAGGGTAGGCCCCCCGGGTACTGAAGCTTTCTTT.

This clonotype has at least ten counts. CDR3 region: CASSYGSGLAGEYEQYF. CDR3 DNA: TGTGCCAGCAGTTACGGCTCGGGACTAGCGGGAGAATACGAGCAGTACTTC. The gene calls are TRBV6-2 or TRBV6-3 and TRBJ2-7; 14 bases are shared with TRBD2. Per the germline V gene, CDR1 is MNHEY and CDR2 is SVGEGT. This CDR3 spans 17 amino acids. J gave up 4 bases and V 2 bases, and 7 bases lay outside the gene matches.

This clonotype was recorded at least ten times. The gene calls are TRBV7-2 and TRBJ2-3; weak D call: TRBD1 (6 bases). V was pared by 1 base and J by 1 base, with 9 bases between. The CDR3 contains 15 residues. The germline gives CDR1 SGHTA, CDR2 FQGNSA. CDR3 amino acids: CASSLGGQRTDTQYF. The CDR3 nucleotides read TGTGCCAGCAGCTTAGGGGGGCAGCGCACAGATACGCAGTATTTT.

The V and J genes are TRBV12-3 or TRBV12-4 and TRBJ2-1; TRBD1 aligns across 11 bases. V lost 5 bases and J lost 7; bases outside the gene matches: 4. There are 14 residues in the CDR3. The chain's CDR3 is CASSRDRGRNEQFF. In DNA form, the CDR3 reads TGTGCCAGCAGTAGGGACAGGGGGAGGAATGAGCAGTTCTTC.

This clonotype occurred a few times. The chain links TRBV6-2 or TRBV6-3 to TRBJ2-7; D not resolved. Per the germline V gene, CDR1 is MNHEY and CDR2 is SVGEGT. Trimming pared 7 bases from V and 6 bases from J, leaving 10 bases between. The CDR3 spans 11 residues. The CDR3 loop is CASKNGREQYF. DNA for the CDR3: TGTGCCAGCAAGAACGGACGCGAGCAGTACTTC.

This clonotype was observed a handful of times. This chain's CDR3 is CASSLASGRYEQYF. DNA for the CDR3: TGTGCCAGCTCCCTGGCTAGCGGGAGATACGAGCAGTACTTC. The chain couples TRBV28 to TRBJ2-7, with 10 bases aligning to TRBD2. V dropped 8 bases and J dropped 4; count of bases not matched to a gene: 8. CDR1 is MDHEN and CDR2 is SYDVKM in the germline V gene. There are 14 residues in the CDR3.

This clonotype has at least ten counts. The chain is built from TRBV19 and TRBJ2-4; 8 nucleotides line up with TRBD2. The CDR3 is made up of 16 amino acids. V gave up 6 bases and J gave up 0 bases; unmatched junction bases: 7. Germline-derived CDR1 and CDR2 are LNHDA and SQIVND (reference sequence). CDR3 region: CASSPGSGGAKNIQYF. The CDR3 DNA is TGTGCCAGTAGCCCTGGAAGCGGGGGAGCCAAAAACATTCAGTACTTC.

This clonotype has a handful of counts. V gene TRBV9 combines with J gene TRBJ1-5, with 9 bases identical to TRBD1. The CDR3 loop spans 14 amino acids. Losses at the gene ends were 3 bases for V and 4 bases for J; bases not matched to a gene: 2. CDR1 is SGDLS and CDR2 is YYNGEE in the germline V gene. The CDR3 DNA follows: TGTGCCAGCAGCGCGGGACAGGGAAATCAGCCCCAGCATTTT. Its protein is CASSAGQGNQPQHF.

This clonotype came up a few times. This chain joins TRBV4-1 and TRBJ2-1, with no clear D. V gave up 0 bases and J gave up 7 bases, with 13 bases separating them. The CDR3 is made up of 15 amino acids. The germline V gene has CDR1 MGHRA and CDR2 YSYEKL. CDR3 region: CASSQDIGVGNEQFF. The CDR3, as DNA: TGCGCCAGCAGCCAAGATATTGGGGTTGGGAATGAGCAGTTCTTC.

This clonotype appeared a few times. This may arise from a read error, as a much more abundant clone is one base away. The V gene is TRBV3-1, the J gene TRBJ1-1; 8 bases agree with TRBD1. Germline values: CDR1 LGHDT, CDR2 YNNKEL (reference sequence). There are 15 residues in the CDR3. The CDR3 sequence: CTSSHRDRTNTEAFF. The CDR3 DNA reads TGTACCAGCAGCCACCGGGACAGGACAAACACTGAAGCTTTCTTT.

This clonotype was seen many times. This chain joins TRBV12-3 or TRBV12-4 and TRBJ2-2, with 9 positions matching TRBD2. After removal of 3 bases from V and 0 bases from J, the junction contained 2 bases not matched to a gene. CDR3 size: 16 residues. CDR3 loop: CASSFLAGTNTGELFF. The CDR3 region has the DNA TGTGCCAGCAGTTTCCTAGCGGGGACGAACACCGGGGAGCTGTTTTTT.

This rearrangement joins TRBV4-1 to TRBJ2-7; D is ambiguous. The CDR3 has 13 amino acids. The V and J ends lost 3 bases and 2 bases respectively, with 8 bases between them. Germline CDR1 and CDR2: MGHRA and YSYEKL. CDR3 nucleotide sequence: TGCGCCAGCAGCCAGGCACAAACCTACGAGCAGTACTTC. Protein: CASSQAQTYEQYF.

The chain employs TRBV28 and TRBJ2-4, with 8 bases matching TRBD2. Per the germline V gene, CDR1 is MDHEN and CDR2 is SYDVKM. This CDR3 contains 15 residues. Trimming at V came to 6 bases and at J to 0 bases, leaving 4 bases not matched to a gene. The CDR3: CASSTSGLAKNIQYF. The CDR3 DNA is TGTGCCAGCAGCACTAGCGGTCTAGCCAAAAACATTCAGTACTTC.

This clonotype has more than one count but fewer than ten. The chain has TRBV6-5 and TRBJ1-1, with D possibly TRBD1 on 6 matching bases. Germline-derived CDR1 and CDR2 are MNHEY and SVGAGI. The germline V and J ends were trimmed by 5 bases and 1 base, with 8 bases remaining between them. There are 13 residues in the CDR3. The CDR3: CASSKQGNTEAFF. CDR3 nucleotides: TGTGCCAGCAGTAAACAGGGGAACACTGAAGCTTTCTTT.